The sequence of this T cell receptor beta chain was determined in a study of OX40 agonist ivuxolimab in advanced cancers. The table lists this clone with a few counts. The method was immunoSEQ multiplex PCR; TCRdb's version includes in-frame clones alone and lacks a portion of them. The sample records 65,000 to 85,000 clones, roughly 86% being singletons. This material consisted of CD4+ or CD8+ T cells sorted from blood, taken in a trial of the OX40 agonist ivuxolimab. This clonotype was sampled from an adult with an advanced solid tumor such as melanoma, head and neck, liver or kidney cancer.

In DNA form, the CDR3 reads TGTGCCAGCAGCGGAGTGGCAGGGCCGAACACTGAAGCTTTCTTT. This translates into CASSGVAGPNTEAFF. This rearrangement joins TRBV11-2 to TRBJ1-1, with D possibly being TRBD1 (5 bases). This CDR3 is built from 15 residues. The ends were cut back, 5 bases at V and 1 base at J, with 14 bases in the middle. CDR1 is SGHAT and CDR2 is FQNNGV in the germline V gene.